This passage covers 22 T cell receptor beta chains from one sample sequenced in a study of CD8+CD57+ T cells in acquired aplastic anemia. The template used for profiling TCR beta VDJ and CDR3 was genomic DNA. TCRdb reprocessed the reads via MiXCR and lists one record per CDR3 protein. Among under 350,000 distinct CDR3 sequences listed, approximately 56% were seen once. What was sequenced was sorted CD4+, CD8+, or CD8+CD57+ T cells (not recorded which) from PBMCs. The receptors derive from a human donor with severe aplastic anemia or a healthy control (not recorded which).

The chain employs TRBV9 and TRBJ2-1; 8 nucleotides align to TRBD1. CDR3 length: 16 amino acids. In germline, CDR1 is SGDLS, CDR2 YYNGEE. The trim removed 4 bases at V and 5 bases at J, leaving 11 bases unmatched. The CDR3 DNA reads TGTGCCAGCAGCCGACAACCGGGACAGGTAGACAATGAGCAGTTCTTC. It translates to CASSRQPGQVDNEQFF. Drawing the rest from reference TRBV9 and TRBJ2-1, the complete variable domain is DSGVTQTPKHLITATGQRVTLRCSPRSGDLSVYWYQQSLDQGLQFLIQYYNGEERAKGNILERFSAQQFPDLHSELNLSSLELGDSALYFCASSRQPGQVDNEQFFGPGTRLTVL.

In this sample, this clonotype turned up a few times. Being one base from a much bigger clone, this may be a read error. The V and J genes are TRBV7-8 and TRBJ1-4; D gene unclear. Germline CDR1 reads SGHVS; CDR2 reads FQNEAQ. The CDR3 consists of 12 residues. The CDR3 is CASSLGLERLFF. The DNA of the CDR3 is TGTGCCAGCAGCCTAGGCTTGGAAAGACTGTTTTTT. Combining the CDR3 with reference TRBV7-8 and TRBJ1-4 gives the whole variable domain GAGVSQSPRYKVAKRGQDVALRCDPISGHVSLFWYQQALGQGPEFLTYFQNEAQLDKSGLPSDRFFAERPEGSVSTLKIQRTQQEDSAVYLCASSLGLERLFFGSGTQLSVL.

This chain links TRBV7-8 with TRBJ2-1, with D maybe TRBD2 (6 bases). Germline V gene sequence: CDR1 SGHVS, CDR2 FQNEAQ. The length of the CDR3 is 16 residues. V was shortened by 0 bases and J by 4 bases, with 13 bases between the two germline ends. CDR3 DNA: TGTGCCAGCAGCTTAGCCTCGGCGGGAAAGTACAATGAGCAGTTCTTC. Encoded protein: CASSLASAGKYNEQFF.

The rearrangement uses TRBV15 and TRBJ2-1; 7 bases are shared with TRBD2. V was pared by 0 bases and J by 14 bases, with 10 bases of the junction left unmatched. CDR3 length: 14 residues. CDR1 and CDR2 (germline): LNHNV, YYDKDF (reference sequence). In DNA form, the CDR3 reads TGTGCCACCAGCAGAGATGGGGGAATGGGAGGGAAGTTCTTC. This codes for CATSRDGGMGGKFF.

The V and J genes are TRBV20-1 and TRBJ2-7; 11 nucleotides line up with TRBD2. Germline V gene lookup returns CDR1 DFQATT and CDR2 SNEGSKA (reference sequence). Losses at the gene ends were 2 bases for V and 6 bases for J; bases not matched to a gene: 6. The CDR3 runs 14 residues. The chain's CDR3 is CSARIPGLAVEQYF. In DNA, the CDR3 is TGCAGTGCTAGAATCCCGGGACTAGCGGTCGAGCAGTACTTC.

As to this clonotype: A junction boundary mismatches the germline segment, possibly from a read error. The chain recombines TRBV7-2 with TRBJ2-6, with a possible D match to TRBD2 (5 bases). Germline V gene sequence: CDR1 SGHTA, CDR2 FQGNSA. This CDR3 contains 13 residues. The CDR3 here is CASSLEVVRTEAF. CDR3 in DNA: TGTGCCAGCAGCTTAGAGGTGGTTAGGACTGAAGCTTTC.

This clonotype was observed a handful of times. The gene calls are TRBV7-8 and TRBJ1-1, with unresolved D. Germline CDR1 reads SGHVS; CDR2 reads FQNEAQ. This CDR3 has 13 amino acids. V gave up 3 bases and J gave up 1 base, with 6 bases separating them. The CDR3 sequence is CASSFDANTEAFF. The DNA of the CDR3 is TGTGCCAGCAGCTTCGATGCGAACACTGAAGCTTTCTTT.

This chain links TRBV15 with TRBJ1-6, with D possibly being TRBD1 (5 bases). The CDR3 covers 15 residues. Trimming removed 5 bases from V and 10 bases from J, with 18 bases in between. Per the germline V gene, CDR1 is LNHNV and CDR2 is YYDKDF (reference sequence). The CDR3 DNA reads TGTGCCACCAGCCCCGAGGAACAGGACCGATCACCCCTCCACTTT. This sequence encodes CATSPEEQDRSPLHF.

This chain links TRBV10-3 with TRBJ2-2, with D maybe TRBD2 (5 bases). The ends were cut back, 10 bases at V and 0 bases at J, with 12 bases in the middle. Per germline, CDR1 ENHRY and CDR2 SYGVKD. This CDR3 is built from 14 residues. CDR3 sequence (DNA): TGTGCCACCGTAGACTACGCGAACACCGGGGAGCTGTTTTTT. Its translation: CATVDYANTGELFF.

On this clonotype itself: The conserved final phenylalanine or tryptophan is absent from the CDR3, which likely points to a read error. The CDR3 region is CASSPLGAEGGETQYL. DNA for the CDR3: TGCGCTAGCAGCCCCCTGGGGGCAGAAGGGGGAGAGACCCAGTACCTC. The chain carries TRBV7-7 and TRBJ2-5; possible D gene TRBD1, 6 bases. CDR1 is SSHAT and CDR2 is FNYEAQ in the germline V gene (reference sequence). The CDR3 extends over 16 amino acids.

In this sample, this clonotype turned up many times. This rearrangement joins TRBV7-2 to TRBJ2-7; the match to TRBD2 covers 8 bases. Germline CDR1 and CDR2: SGHTA and FQGNSA. Trimming at V came to 5 bases and at J to 3 bases, leaving 6 bases not matched to a gene. The CDR3 consists of 14 residues. CDR3 sequence (DNA): TGTGCCAGCAGCCAGGGACTAGATTACTACGAGCAGTACTTC. It encodes CASSQGLDYYEQYF.

Remarks on this clonotype: This sequence may be a read error, since a much larger clone differs from it by one base. The rearrangement uses TRBV9 and TRBJ2-5; TRBD1 aligns across 7 bases. V gave up 4 bases and J gave up 5 bases; unmatched junction bases: 14. The germline V gene encodes CDR1 SGDLS and CDR2 YYNGEE. The CDR3 is 16 residues long. Here the CDR3 reads CASSHTTGAGGETQYF. The CDR3 DNA follows: TGTGCCAGCAGCCATACAACAGGGGCGGGCGGGGAGACCCAGTACTTC. The variable domain in full, with the rest retrieved from reference TRBV9 and TRBJ2-5, is DSGVTQTPKHLITATGQRVTLRCSPRSGDLSVYWYQQSLDQGLQFLIQYYNGEERAKGNILERFSAQQFPDLHSELNLSSLELGDSALYFCASSHTTGAGGETQYFGPGTRLLVL.

This clonotype was detected once. A read error is possible here, since a much larger clone lies one base away. The chain is built from TRBV3-1 and TRBJ2-2; D not certain. Germline CDR1 reads LGHDT; CDR2 reads YNNKEL (reference sequence). This CDR3 comprises 11 residues. The CDR3: CANSQGGELFF. As DNA, the CDR3 is TGTGCCAACAGCCAAGGCGGGGAGCTGTTTTTT.

The chain couples TRBV24-1 to TRBJ2-7; TRBD1 matches at 12 bases. The CDR3 runs 16 residues. V shed 4 bases and J 6 bases; nucleotides not matched to a gene: 9. Germline CDR1 reads KGHDR; CDR2 reads SFDVKD. CDR3: CATSDRPGQGASEQYF. CDR3 bases: TGTGCCACCAGTGACCGACCGGGACAGGGGGCGAGCGAGCAGTACTTC.

This clonotype was seen at least ten times. The V gene is TRBV4-3, the J gene TRBJ2-4, with D tentatively TRBD1 (5 bases). Germline V gives CDR1 LGHNA, CDR2 YSLEER. Trimming left V 1 base short and J 0 bases short, with 10 bases between. The CDR3 contains 16 residues. CDR3 loop: CASSQGQTLAKNIQYF. The CDR3 nucleotides read TGCGCCAGCAGCCAAGGACAGACGTTAGCCAAAAACATTCAGTACTTC.

V usage is TRBV20-1 and J usage is TRBJ2-7; 11 bases line up with TRBD1. Trimming removed 0 bases from V and 2 bases from J; junction bases left unmatched: 9. This CDR3 is built from 17 residues. Looked up from germline, CDR1 is DFQATT and CDR2 is SNEGSKA (reference sequence). The CDR3 DNA is TGCAGTGCTAGAGACTCCCTCGCGGGACAGGGGGCCTACGAGCAGTACTTC. This encodes CSARDSLAGQGAYEQYF.

V is TRBV7-8 and J is TRBJ2-6; D gene uncertain. Germline V lookup: CDR1 SGHVS, CDR2 FQNEAQ. V lost 6 bases and J lost 3, with 36 bases in between. There are 23 residues in the CDR3. The CDR3 region has the DNA TGTGCCAGCAGTGGCGGACCAGGCCTTGGGTCTCCCGTCACGTCGGGTGGGGCCAACGTCCTGACTTTC. It yields the protein CASSGGPGLGSPVTSGGANVLTF.

This clonotype has only one observation. The chain's CDR3 is CASRKDRAGVGKLFF. As DNA, the CDR3 is TGTGCCAGCAGGAAAGACAGGGCGGGAGTGGGGAAACTGTTTTTT. J is TRBJ1-4 and V is TRBV7-9; 7 bases match TRBD1. CDR1 and CDR2 from the germline V gene are SEHNR and FQNEAQ (reference sequence). With V trimmed by 6 bases and J by 11 bases, 15 bases remained unmatched. This CDR3 has 15 residues.

The chain couples TRBV10-3 to TRBJ1-1; TRBD1 aligns across 8 bases. This CDR3 is 12 amino acids long. In germline, CDR1 is ENHRY, CDR2 SYGVKD. The junction had 12 bases not matched to a gene; V was cut back by 10 bases and J by 11 bases. The CDR3 spells CASRTGQGDAFF. The CDR3 nucleotides read TGTGCCAGTAGAACCGGACAGGGAGATGCTTTCTTT.

The V and J genes are TRBV18 and TRBJ1-6; TRBD1 agrees at 10 bases. V was clipped by 1 base and J by 7 bases; unmatched bases: 7. The CDR3 is 17 residues long. Per germline, CDR1 KGHSH and CDR2 LQKENI. CDR3 coding DNA: TGTGCCAGCTCACCACTGGACAGGGGGGTCCGGAATTCACCCCTCCACTTT. Encoded protein: CASSPLDRGVRNSPLHF.

The chain is built from TRBV5-1 and TRBJ1-3; D uncertain. CDR3 length: 15 residues. V lost 0 bases and J 3 bases, leaving 10 bases between the germline ends. Germline lookup yields CDR1 SGHRS and CDR2 YFSETQ. CDR3 region: CASSLAGGHGNTIYF. CDR3 nucleotides: TGCGCCAGCAGCTTGGCAGGAGGGCATGGAAACACCATATATTTT.

The chain is built from TRBV10-1 and TRBJ2-1; 11 nucleotides line up with TRBD2. Trimming cost V 6 bases and J 8 bases; bases outside gene matches: 3. The germline CDR1 and CDR2 sequences are WNHNN and SYGVQD (reference sequence). The CDR3 has 13 amino acids. The CDR3 reads CASSSSGGDEQFF. The CDR3 bases are TGCGCCAGCAGCAGTAGCGGGGGGGATGAGCAGTTCTTC.